Listed here are 28 T cell receptor beta chains from one sample, sequenced in a study of shared T cell receptors in the human thymus (dated by TCRdb to about 2021). The library was prepared using the immunoSEQ multiplex PCR assay. As stored in TCRdb, this immuneACCESS dataset retains in-frame rearrangements with V and J assigned. A fraction of the clones does not appear; measured against another copy, unresolved V genes explain less than half of the discrepancy, and the remainder lacks a known reason. In this sample the table shows some 400,000 clones, around 93% of which occur a single time. The ten largest clones add up to approximately 0.02% of the sample. The sample taken for sequencing was thymocytes. These receptors were obtained from a human donor.

The chain employs TRBV4-3 and TRBJ2-5, with TRBD2 matching 7 bases. This CDR3 region has 15 residues. J lost 7 bases, V lost 3 bases, and 11 bases had no gene match. The germline V gene has CDR1 LGHNA and CDR2 YSLEER. CDR3: CASSHALAGLATQYF. The CDR3 DNA sequence: TGCGCCAGCAGCCACGCCTTAGCGGGCTTGGCGACCCAGTACTTC.

This clone was detected a few times. CDR3 in amino acids: CASSAPGQGDYGYTF. The CDR3 nucleotides read TGTGCCAGCAGCGCACCAGGACAGGGGGACTATGGCTACACCTTC. The rearrangement uses TRBV9 and TRBJ1-2, with 10 bases matching TRBD1. In germline, CDR1 is SGDLS, CDR2 YYNGEE. Trimming took 3 bases from V and 3 from J; bases not matched to a gene: 5. The CDR3 is 15 residues long.

The gene calls are TRBV19 and TRBJ1-1; D unresolved. Germline assignment: CDR1 LNHDA and CDR2 SQIVND (reference sequence). Between the trimmed V and J ends, which lost 8 bases and 0 bases, there was a span of 10 bases. This CDR3 is built from 13 residues. The CDR3, as DNA: TGTGCCAGTGCAATCATCCTGAACACTGAAGCTTTCTTT. Translating it yields CASAIILNTEAFF.

This chain joins TRBV5-5 and TRBJ2-7, with 8 nucleotides matching TRBD1. V lost 4 bases and J lost 5; bases outside the gene matches: 8. The CDR3 loop spans 14 amino acids. Looked up from germline, CDR1 is SGHKS and CDR2 is YYEKEE (reference sequence). CDR3 sequence (DNA): TGTGCCAGCAGCGCGGACAGGGCCACCCACGAGCAGTACTTC. Translated: CASSADRATHEQYF.

The V call is TRBV16, the J call TRBJ1-3; the D is unclear. Germline loops: CDR1 KGHSY, CDR2 FQNENV. This CDR3 has 20 amino acids. V was clipped by 0 bases and J by 4 bases, with 25 bases between them. The CDR3 sequence: CASSQSRRANLTPSGNTIYF. CDR3 nucleotide sequence: TGTGCCAGCAGCCAATCGAGGCGGGCCAACCTTACTCCCTCAGGAAACACCATATATTTT. The whole variable domain, filled in from reference TRBV16 and TRBJ1-3, reads GEEVAQTPKHLVRGEGQKAKLYCAPIKGHSYVFWYQQVLKNEFKFLISFQNENVFDETGMPKERFSAKCLPNSPCSLEIQATKLEDSAVYFCASSQSRRANLTPSGNTIYFGEGSWLTVV.

The gene calls are TRBV16 and TRBJ1-2; D remains unclear. The CDR3 spans 16 residues. V shed 0 bases and J shed 4 bases, with 15 bases lying between them. Germline CDR1 reads KGHSY; CDR2 reads FQNENV. The CDR3 protein is CASSQSRAGQSYGYTF. CDR3 sequence (DNA): TGTGCCAGCAGCCAATCGAGGGCGGGCCAGTCCTATGGCTACACCTTC.

This clone was observed a single time. V usage is TRBV6-1 and J usage is TRBJ2-7; possibly TRBD1 for D (5 bases). CDR3 length: 15 residues. V gave up 4 bases and J gave up 2 bases, with 15 bases separating them. Germline V gives CDR1 MNHNS, CDR2 SASEGT. The CDR3: CASSARQTITYEQYF. CDR3 nucleotide sequence: TGTGCCAGCAGTGCAAGACAGACAATCACCTACGAGCAGTACTTC.

The V call is TRBV2, the J call TRBJ2-5, with D possibly TRBD1 on 6 matching bases. Germline-derived CDR1 and CDR2 are SNHLY and FYNNEI. The length of the CDR3 is 13 residues. Trimming removed 6 bases at V and 5 bases at J, with 13 bases between. CDR3 sequence (DNA): TGTGCCAGCAGGGCCAGGGGATCGGAGACCCAGTACTTC. Translating gives CASRARGSETQYF. Based on the CDR3 plus reference TRBV2 and TRBJ2-5, the full variable domain is EPEVTQTPSHQVTQMGQEVILRCVPISNHLYFYWYRQILGQKVEFLVSFYNNEISEKSEIFDDQFSVERPDGSNFTLKIRSTKLEDSAMYFCASRARGSETQYFGPGTRLLVL.

The chain carries TRBV4-2 and TRBJ2-1; no reliable D call. The V gene lost 1 base and the J gene lost 4 bases, with 14 bases spanning the gap. There are 16 residues in the CDR3. Germline CDR1 LGHNA, CDR2 YNFKEQ. This chain's CDR3 is CASSQGAVSSYNEQFF. CDR3 bases: TGTGCCAGCAGCCAAGGGGCAGTATCGTCTTACAATGAGCAGTTCTTC.

DNA of the CDR3: TGTGCCACCAACGGGACAGGCTACGAGCAGTACTTC. It yields the protein CATNGTGYEQYF. The chain employs TRBV28 and TRBJ2-7; 8 bases are a match to TRBD1. V was clipped by 10 bases and J by 3 bases; unmatched bases: 5. Germline V gene data show CDR1 as MDHEN and CDR2 as SYDVKM. The CDR3 totals 12 residues.

The rearrangement joins TRBV6-1 to TRBJ1-5; 8 bases are a match to TRBD1. Germline loops: CDR1 MNHNS, CDR2 SASEGT. With 1 base clipped from V and 5 bases from J, the junction kept 13 bases outside the gene matches. This CDR3 is 18 amino acids long. The DNA for the CDR3 is TGTGCCAGCAGTGAAGGGCCCGGGACAGGTAAAGCTTATCAGCCCCAGCATTTT. Its protein is CASSEGPGTGKAYQPQHF.

This clone has only one observation. The chain employs TRBV5-4 and TRBJ2-7; unclear D gene. The CDR3 totals 13 residues. Trimming left V 2 bases short and J 0 bases short, with 6 bases between. Germline CDR1 and CDR2: SGHNT and YYREEE (reference sequence). As DNA, the CDR3 is TGTGCCAGCAGCTTTCCGCCCTCCTACGAGCAGTACTTC. As protein: CASSFPPSYEQYF.

This clone was counted a single time. The chain recombines TRBV5-6 with TRBJ2-7; 14 nucleotides align to TRBD2. With 5 bases clipped from V and 2 bases from J, the junction kept 15 bases outside the gene matches. CDR1 SGHDT and CDR2 YYEEEE come from the germline V gene. The CDR3 extends over 19 amino acids. CDR3 in amino acids: CASRPWGTSGRPGPYEQYF. The CDR3 DNA reads as TGTGCCAGCAGACCCTGGGGGACTAGCGGGAGACCCGGGCCCTACGAGCAGTACTTC.

The V call is TRBV29-1, the J call TRBJ2-1; TRBD2 might be the D (6 bases). The CDR3 totals 13 residues. Trimming took 6 bases from V and 4 from J, leaving 13 bases between them. Germline V gene sequence: CDR1 SQVTM, CDR2 ANQGSEA. This chain's CDR3 is CSVPGLPYNEQFF. The CDR3 DNA reads as TGCAGCGTACCGGGACTCCCTTACAATGAGCAGTTCTTC.

CDR3 amino acids: CASRTGTANTGELFF. DNA of the CDR3: TGTGCCAGCAGAACCGGGACAGCGAACACCGGGGAGCTGTTTTTT. The V call is TRBV9, the J call TRBJ2-2, with 7 bases aligning to TRBD1. CDR3 size: 15 residues. Germline V CDR1 and CDR2: SGDLS, YYNGEE. V dropped 5 bases and J dropped 0; count of bases not matched to a gene: 4.

V and J are TRBV28 and TRBJ2-1; D might be TRBD1 (7 bases). Germline-derived CDR1 and CDR2 are MDHEN and SYDVKM. The CDR3 sequence is 15 residues long. With 2 bases removed from V and 4 bases from J, the gap between germline ends came to 12 bases. The CDR3 DNA sequence: TGTGCCAGCAGTTTAGTTCAGGGGGGTTACAATGAGCAGTTCTTC. Translation: CASSLVQGGYNEQFF.

This clone came up once. V and J are TRBV27 and TRBJ1-2; TRBD1 might be the D (6 bases). V lost 8 bases, J lost 8 bases, and 12 bases lay in between. From germline, CDR1 is MNHEY and CDR2 SMNVEV (reference sequence). CDR3 length: 11 residues. CDR3 sequence reads: CASGGAGGYTF. The CDR3 nucleotides are TGTGCCAGCGGGGGGGCAGGAGGCTACACCTTC.

The chain recombines TRBV5-4 with TRBJ2-4; possible D gene TRBD2, 6 bases. With 2 bases removed from V and 5 bases from J, the gap between germline ends came to 20 bases. The CDR3 spans 17 residues. The germline CDR1 and CDR2 sequences are SGHNT and YYREEE (reference sequence). The CDR3, as DNA: TGTGCCAGCAGCTTTAAATTGGGGAGGTTTACAGAAAACATTCAGTACTTC. It yields the protein CASSFKLGRFTENIQYF.

V gene TRBV5-1 combines with J gene TRBJ2-2, with 10 bases lining up with TRBD2. This CDR3 has 17 amino acids. CDR1 is SGHRS, CDR2 YFSETQ, per germline. V gave up 4 bases and J gave up 8 bases; unmatched junction bases: 14. CDR3 nucleotides: TGCGCCAGCAGCACGGGAGTTACTAGCGGGAACGCTGGGGAGCTGTTTTTT. It yields the protein CASSTGVTSGNAGELFF.

The chain joins TRBV5-1 to TRBJ2-1, with 9 bases that match TRBD1. After removal of 2 bases from V and 3 bases from J, the junction contained 6 bases not matched to a gene. Germline CDR1 and CDR2: SGHRS and YFSETQ. The CDR3 totals 16 residues. Here the CDR3 reads CASSFQWDRVYNEQFF. The CDR3 nucleotides are TGCGCCAGCAGCTTCCAATGGGACAGGGTCTACAATGAGCAGTTCTTC.

The CDR3 region has the DNA TGTGCCAGCAGTCCCCGCCGGGAAACGAACACTGAAGCTTTCTTT. It translates to CASSPRRETNTEAFF. The chain carries TRBV28 and TRBJ1-1, with unresolved D. Trimming shortened V by 5 bases and J by 1 base, and 14 bases separated the two germline ends. Germline V lookup: CDR1 MDHEN, CDR2 SYDVKM. The CDR3 is 15 residues long.

The V and J genes are TRBV10-1 and TRBJ1-2; D unresolved. The germline CDR1 and CDR2 sequences are WNHNN and SYGVQD (reference sequence). The V gene lost 5 bases and the J gene lost 4 bases, with 11 bases spanning the gap. The CDR3 spans 13 residues. In DNA form, the CDR3 reads TGCGCCAGCAGTTTGGGAATCCTCTATGGCTACACCTTC. Its protein product is CASSLGILYGYTF.

CDR3 nucleotide sequence: TGTGCCAGCAGTTCTATTTTGGATTTTTACCCGGACGAGCAGTACTTC. This encodes CASSSILDFYPDEQYF. The chain carries TRBV28 and TRBJ2-7; no firm D call. CDR1 and CDR2 (germline): MDHEN, SYDVKM. The CDR3 length is 16 residues. V lost 4 bases to trimming and J lost 5 bases, with 21 bases between them.

The chain recombines TRBV16 with TRBJ1-1, with D uncertain. Germline values: CDR1 KGHSY, CDR2 FQNENV. This CDR3 is built from 15 residues. The ends were cut back, 4 bases at V and 2 bases at J, with 14 bases in the middle. CDR3 protein: CASSPQERPNTEAFF. The CDR3 nucleotides are TGTGCCAGCAGCCCTCAAGAACGGCCTAACACTGAAGCTTTCTTT.

The rearrangement joins TRBV14 to TRBJ2-3; 8 bases match TRBD1. V was pared by 5 bases and J by 0 bases, with 10 bases of the junction left unmatched. This CDR3 region has 17 residues. The germline V gene encodes CDR1 SGHDN and CDR2 FVKESK. The CDR3, as DNA: TGTGCCAGCAGCTTTCAGGGCAGGGGGCTCAGCACAGATACGCAGTATTTT. Residues: CASSFQGRGLSTDTQYF.

V gene TRBV11-2 combines with J gene TRBJ2-1, with unresolved D. This CDR3 is built from 16 residues. Between the trimmed V and J ends, which lost 1 base and 2 bases, there was a span of 12 bases. Germline values: CDR1 SGHAT, CDR2 FQNNGV. The CDR3 nucleotides read TGTGCCAGCAGCTTAGTGAAGCTGACGACCTACAATGAGCAGTTCTTC. It translates to CASSLVKLTTYNEQFF.

V usage is TRBV6-5 and J usage is TRBJ1-5; D might be TRBD1 (6 bases). Germline V CDR1 and CDR2: MNHEY, SVGAGI. V lost 2 bases, J lost 9 bases, and 11 bases lay in between. The CDR3 contains 13 residues. CDR3 nucleotide sequence: TGTGCCAGCAGTTACAAGACAGGACGGCCCCAGCATTTT. This gives the protein CASSYKTGRPQHF.

The chain uses TRBV30 and TRBJ1-5; D may be TRBD1 (6 bases). This CDR3 contains 17 residues. V was shortened by 1 base and J by 3 bases, with 19 bases between the two germline ends. The germline CDR1 and CDR2 sequences are GTSNPN and SVGIG (reference sequence). CDR3 protein: CAWSGATTTGDNQPQHF. The DNA of the CDR3 is TGTGCCTGGAGTGGGGCGACCACGACAGGCGACAATCAGCCCCAGCATTTT.